The 5 T cell receptor beta chains listed next were all sequenced from one sample in a study of identical twins (dated by TCRdb to about 2016). Libraries were made using 5' RACE. For sequencing, an Illumina HiSeq 2000 was employed. TCRdb trimmed public reads at Q25 via fastp, called clones via MiXCR and kept in-frame beta chains. Every distinct CDR3 protein forms one entry, paired with its most common genes and DNA. This sample lists some 440,000 distinct CDR3 sequences; more than 20% were detected once. Of the sample, roughly 2.8% is held by the ten largest clones. This sample also appeared in a second study, on T cells expressing NK-cell markers.

Sequencing used CD4+ T cells sorted from blood. These TCRs come from a woman aged 18-30 years in good health.

The chain links TRBV11-3 to TRBJ2-5; D may match TRBD1 or TRBD2 (5 bases each). This CDR3 is built from 14 residues. Trimming stripped 4 bases from V and 3 bases from J, with 12 bases between. Germline values: CDR1 SGHNT, CDR2 YENEEA. The CDR3 loop reads CASSSGREKETQYF. DNA for the CDR3: TGTGCCAGCAGCTCGGGACGGGAAAAAGAGACCCAGTACTTC.

This clonotype came up a few times. The gene calls are TRBV11-2 and TRBJ2-1, with D hard to call. Trimming took 1 base from V and 2 from J, leaving 9 bases between them. CDR1 is SGHAT and CDR2 is FQNNGV in the germline V gene. The CDR3 extends over 15 amino acids. CDR3 coding DNA: TGTGCCAGCAGCTTAGGCGTTTTGCCCTACAATGAGCAGTTCTTC. Its translation is CASSLGVLPYNEQFF.

V is TRBV6-5 and J is TRBJ1-2, with a tentative D call TRBD1 (5 bases). This CDR3 is built from 14 residues. CDR1 is MNHEY and CDR2 is SVGAGI in the germline V gene. V gave up 4 bases and J gave up 5 bases, with 14 bases separating them. In DNA form, the CDR3 reads TGTGCCAGCAGTTTGTCGGGACGGGTTTATGGCTACACCTTC. This codes for CASSLSGRVYGYTF.

This clonotype was detected a few times. V usage is TRBV19 and J usage is TRBJ2-7; no firm D call. From germline, CDR1 is LNHDA and CDR2 SQIVND (reference sequence). The ends were cut back, 2 bases at V and 2 bases at J, with 7 bases in the middle. CDR3 length equals 13 residues. CDR3 loop: CASSISRTYEQYF. CDR3 DNA sequence: TGTGCCAGTAGTATATCCAGAACCTACGAGCAGTACTTC.

This clonotype has only a few counts. The chain uses TRBV27 and TRBJ1-6; a weak D match, TRBD1 (6 bases). The germline V and J ends were trimmed by 7 bases and 10 bases, with 20 bases remaining between them. There are 15 residues in the CDR3. CDR1 is MNHEY and CDR2 is SMNVEV in the germline V gene (reference sequence). The CDR3 loop is CASTMAGVSDSPLHF. In DNA, the CDR3 is TGTGCCAGCACAATGGCAGGGGTATCCGACTCACCCCTCCACTTT.